These 17 T cell receptor beta chains came from one sample sequenced in a study of blood T cell repertoires in COVID-19. Clones were sequenced by immunoSEQ multiplex PCR, and TCRdb holds only the in-frame ones, with some missing. The sample has a few hundred thousand clones; about nine tenths are singletons. The sequencing sample was made of PBMCs or T cells enriched from blood (not recorded which). These receptors all come from a woman between 40 and 50 years old who had been exposed to COVID-19.

The rearrangement links TRBV6-2 or TRBV6-3 to TRBJ1-5; a possible D gene is TRBD1 (5 bases). Per germline, CDR1 MNHEY and CDR2 SVGEGT. The V end lost 5 bases, the J end lost 3 bases, and 17 bases lay between the germline ends. The CDR3 runs to 16 residues. The CDR3 bases are TGTGCCAGCAGTAACCTCTTCGCAGGGATCAATCAGCCCCAGCATTTT. Protein: CASSNLFAGINQPQHF.

The chain couples TRBV6-5 to TRBJ1-2, with 9 bases matching TRBD1. CDR3 length equals 13 residues. V lost 6 bases, J lost 6 bases, and 5 bases stayed unmatched. Germline CDR1 is MNHEY and CDR2 is SVGAGI. As DNA, the CDR3 is TGTGCCAGCAGAGCCGGGACAGGGAATGGCTACACCTTC. Its translation: CASRAGTGNGYTF.

V gene TRBV6-2 or TRBV6-3 combines with J gene TRBJ1-5, with 10 positions matching TRBD1. The V segment lost 6 bases and the J segment 9 bases; nucleotides outside the gene matches: 11. Germline V gene lookup returns CDR1 MNHEY and CDR2 SVGEGT. The CDR3 has 15 residues. The CDR3 DNA reads TGTGCCAGCAGCAAGGACAGGGGGTTGCCCCGGCCCCAGCATTTT. Amino acids: CASSKDRGLPRPQHF.

The chain couples TRBV6-2 or TRBV6-3 to TRBJ2-3, with TRBD2 matching 8 bases. This CDR3 is 17 amino acids long. Germline V CDR1 and CDR2: MNHEY, SVGEGT. V was pared by 6 bases and J by 2 bases, with 13 bases of the junction left unmatched. The DNA for the CDR3 is TGTGCCAGCAGCCCCGGGATAGGTAGCGGGGCCACAGATACGCAGTATTTT. Its protein is CASSPGIGSGATDTQYF.

The chain is built from TRBV4-3 and TRBJ2-1; D perhaps matches TRBD1 (6 bases). There are 16 residues in the CDR3. Per the germline V gene, CDR1 is LGHNA and CDR2 is YSLEER. V lost 1 base, J lost 3 bases, and 13 bases lay in between. CDR3 sequence: CASSQGGLPSYNEQFF. CDR3 DNA: TGCGCCAGCAGCCAAGGGGGGCTACCCAGCTACAATGAGCAGTTCTTC.

This chain uses TRBV24-1 with TRBJ2-3; tentative D call: TRBD1 (5 bases). Trimming stripped 9 bases from V and 0 bases from J, with 9 bases between. This CDR3 comprises 13 residues. Germline CDR1 KGHDR, CDR2 SFDVKD. The CDR3 coding sequence is TGTGCCACCGGGGCGGCGAGCACAGATACGCAGTATTTT. This codes for CATGAASTDTQYF.

This clone was detected only once. The chain carries TRBV6-5 and TRBJ1-6; 8 positions match TRBD1. Germline-derived CDR1 and CDR2 are MNHEY and SVGAGI. This CDR3 has 12 amino acids. V dropped 6 bases and J dropped 9; count of bases not matched to a gene: 1. The CDR3 nucleotides are TGTGCCAGCAGGGGACAGGTTTCACCCCTCCACTTT. Protein: CASRGQVSPLHF.

The chain joins TRBV7-9 to TRBJ2-2; D is uncertain. V was pared by 5 bases and J by 8 bases, with 9 bases between. Germline-derived CDR1 and CDR2 are SEHNR and FQNEAQ (reference sequence). The CDR3 is 12 residues long. CDR3 amino acids: CASSRTNGELFF. The CDR3 nucleotides are TGTGCCAGCAGCCGTACTAATGGGGAGCTGTTTTTT. Variable domain in full (rest from reference TRBV7-9 and TRBJ2-2): DTGVSQNPRHKITKRGQNVTFRCDPISEHNRLYWYRQTLGQGPEFLTYFQNEAQLEKSRLLSDRFSAERPKGSFSTLEIQRTEQGDSAMYLCASSRTNGELFFGEGSRLTVL.

V and J are TRBV10-2 and TRBJ1-1, with no clear D. The CDR3 length is 12 residues. Germline V gives CDR1 WSHSY, CDR2 SAAADI. V lost 5 bases to trimming and J lost 6 bases, with 10 bases between them. CDR3 amino acids: CASSLSRAEAFF. The DNA for the CDR3 is TGCGCCAGCAGTTTATCACGAGCTGAAGCTTTCTTT.

The CDR3 DNA follows: TGCGCCAGCCACGAGCCATACCGCACCGGGGAGCTGTTTTTT. This gives the protein CASHEPYRTGELFF. The chain recombines TRBV10-2 with TRBJ2-2, with D unclear. This CDR3 has 14 residues. Deletions cut 8 bases from V and 4 bases from J, with 14 bases between. Germline V gene lookup returns CDR1 WSHSY and CDR2 SAAADI.

This rearrangement joins TRBV19 to TRBJ2-1; 10 bases fit TRBD1. The CDR3 sequence is 17 residues long. Germline CDR1 is LNHDA and CDR2 is SQIVND (reference sequence). V lost 4 bases to trimming and J lost 6 bases; unmatched junction nucleotides: 12. CDR3 bases: TGTGCCAGTAGTAGACCGCTCCCGGGACAGGGGATCAATGAGCAGTTCTTC. This codes for CASSRPLPGQGINEQFF.

The CDR3 loop is CASSSDSGGAADTQYF. The CDR3 DNA sequence: TGTGCCAGCAGCTCGGATAGCGGGGGGGCAGCAGATACGCAGTATTTT. The V and J genes are TRBV11-3 and TRBJ2-3, with 11 positions matching TRBD2. The trim removed 4 bases at V and 4 bases at J, leaving 7 bases unmatched. Germline loops: CDR1 SGHNT, CDR2 YENEEA. This CDR3 spans 16 amino acids.

This chain joins TRBV4-3 and TRBJ1-1; a weak D match, TRBD1 (5 bases). Germline CDR1 reads LGHNA; CDR2 reads YSLEER. This CDR3 region has 17 residues. Trimming removed 4 bases at V and 1 base at J, with 19 bases between. For the CDR3, the DNA is TGCGCCAGCAGCCCGGAGTACGGGCGGGGGACGAACACTGAAGCTTTCTTT. Protein sequence: CASSPEYGRGTNTEAFF.

The V call is TRBV15, the J call TRBJ1-1; TRBD1 matches 8 bases. Per germline, CDR1 LNHNV and CDR2 YYDKDF (reference sequence). Trimming took 0 bases from V and 6 from J; bases not matched to a gene: 12. This CDR3 has 17 amino acids. The CDR3 sequence is CATSRDWILQGAAEAFF. In DNA form, the CDR3 reads TGTGCCACCAGCAGAGATTGGATTCTCCAGGGGGCTGCTGAAGCTTTCTTT.

The chain has TRBV12-3 or TRBV12-4 and TRBJ1-3; D is perhaps TRBD1 (6 bases). The CDR3 extends over 12 amino acids. V lost 1 base to trimming and J lost 10 bases, with 8 bases between them. CDR3: CASSLGTATIYF. DNA for the CDR3: TGTGCCAGCAGTTTAGGGACAGCGACCATATATTTT.

The chain recombines TRBV5-1 with TRBJ2-3; 10 bases align to TRBD2. The CDR3 has 14 amino acids. Germline CDR1 and CDR2: SGHRS and YFSETQ. With 3 bases clipped from V and 4 bases from J, the junction kept 2 bases outside the gene matches. The CDR3: CASSSGTSADTQYF. The CDR3 region has the DNA TGCGCCAGCAGCTCAGGGACTAGCGCAGATACGCAGTATTTT.

This chain joins TRBV18 and TRBJ1-5; 8 bases agree with TRBD1. The V gene's germline CDR1 is KGHSH and CDR2 LQKENI. The CDR3 covers 17 residues. Trimming cost V 4 bases and J 3 bases; bases outside gene matches: 11. The chain's CDR3 is CASSQTGDGADNQPQHF. The DNA for the CDR3 is TGTGCCAGCTCACAGACAGGGGATGGAGCTGACAATCAGCCCCAGCATTTT.